The next 16 T cell receptor beta chains were all read from a single sample in a study of T cell repertoires in cytomegalovirus infection. TCRdb itself ran the reads through MiXCR, one entry per CDR3 protein. This sample has 65,000 to 85,000 distinct CDR3 sequences, with around 27% found just once. The antigens of these receptors remain unknown. The sequencing here drew on CD8+ T cells from cultured PBMCs, taken from culture after CMV antigen stimulation. All receptors come from a human donor in good health (CMV status not recorded). Some clones in this sample may be carry-over from other donors' samples.

This rearrangement joins TRBV27 to TRBJ2-1; tentatively, D is TRBD1 or TRBD2 (5 bases each). The CDR3 sequence is 12 residues long. Trimming took off 8 bases at V and 3 bases at J, with 8 bases between the two ends. CDR1 and CDR2 from the germline V gene are MNHEY and SMNVEV (reference sequence). This CDR3 reads CASGTSYNEQFF. CDR3 DNA: TGTGCCAGCGGGACCAGCTACAATGAGCAGTTCTTC.

CDR3 protein: CASSPTGEPGDEQFF. As DNA, the CDR3 is TGCGCCAGCAGCCCGACGGGGGAGCCCGGGGATGAGCAGTTCTTC. This sequence joins TRBV4-1 and TRBJ2-1, with D maybe TRBD2 (6 bases). CDR3 length: 15 amino acids. Germline lookup yields CDR1 MGHRA and CDR2 YSYEKL. V was trimmed by 4 bases and J by 8 bases, leaving 18 bases between them.

The V gene is TRBV19, the J gene TRBJ2-7, with 14 bases that match TRBD2. Germline V gene data show CDR1 as LNHDA and CDR2 as SQIVND (reference sequence). The junction had 9 bases not matched to a gene; V was cut back by 5 bases and J by 12 bases. The CDR3 is 14 amino acids. In DNA, the CDR3 is TGTGCCAGTAGTTTCGGGACTAGCGGGGGCGATCGGTACTTC. Amino acid sequence: CASSFGTSGGDRYF.

The rearrangement joins TRBV12-3 or TRBV12-4 to TRBJ1-6, with D hard to call. The CDR3 covers 13 residues. Trimming removed 5 bases at V and 5 bases at J, with 7 bases between. CDR3: CASSPRNNSPLHF. In DNA, the CDR3 is TGTGCCAGCAGTCCACGGAATAATTCACCCCTCCACTTT.

The CDR3 DNA reads as TGTGCCAGCAGCTTCTCGACTAGCGGGATCTCCTACGAGCAGTACTTC. Its translation: CASSFSTSGISYEQYF. This chain connects TRBV5-6 to TRBJ2-7; TRBD2 matches 11 bases. Germline V gives CDR1 SGHDT, CDR2 YYEEEE. The CDR3 has 16 residues. V dropped 2 bases and J dropped 0; count of bases not matched to a gene: 4.

A few counts support this clonotype. This chain connects TRBV6-1 to TRBJ2-7, with 7 bases fitting TRBD1. CDR3 size: 14 residues. Looked up from germline, CDR1 is MNHNS and CDR2 is SASEGT. The V and J ends lost 6 bases and 2 bases, in that order; junction bases with no gene match: 7. The CDR3 nucleotides are TGTGCCAGCAGCTGGGACAGCACAACCTACGAGCAGTACTTC. It translates to CASSWDSTTYEQYF.

V and J are TRBV5-1 and TRBJ2-1; 12 bases agree with TRBD2. Losses at the gene ends were 4 bases for V and 5 bases for J; bases not matched to a gene: 7. CDR3 length: 16 residues. Per germline, CDR1 SGHRS and CDR2 YFSETQ. The CDR3 sequence is CASSPLLAGGNNEQFF. The DNA for the CDR3 is TGCGCCAGCAGCCCACTTCTAGCGGGGGGGAACAATGAGCAGTTCTTC.

This clonotype was detected ten times or more. The V gene is TRBV9, the J gene TRBJ2-1, with D unclear. CDR3 length: 16 residues. Germline CDR1 SGDLS, CDR2 YYNGEE. V lost 1 base to trimming and J lost 2 bases, with 13 bases between them. The CDR3 nucleotides are TGTGCCAGCAGCGTATCAGGCGGATTGCCCTACAATGAGCAGTTCTTC. Translated, it gives CASSVSGGLPYNEQFF.

A few counts support this clonotype. This rearrangement joins TRBV15 to TRBJ2-7; TRBD1 matches 7 bases. CDR3 size: 14 residues. V shed 1 base and J 5 bases; nucleotides not matched to a gene: 5. CDR1 and CDR2 (germline): LNHNV, YYDKDF (reference sequence). CDR3 sequence: CATSRGRGGNEQYF. In nucleotides, the CDR3 is TGTGCCACCAGCAGAGGTAGAGGGGGCAACGAGCAGTACTTC.

On this clonotype itself: Since a much larger clone is just one base distant, this may be a read error. The V gene is TRBV4-3, the J gene TRBJ2-2; D uncertain. Germline-derived CDR1 and CDR2 are LGHNA and YSLEER. This CDR3 is 13 amino acids long. The CDR3 DNA sequence: TGCGCCTGCAGCCAAGAGTGGGCCGGGGAGCTGTTTTTT. The encoded protein is CACSQEWAGELFF.

This clonotype was seen only once. This chain joins TRBV18 and TRBJ1-6; D not certain. This CDR3 is 15 amino acids long. Germline V gene lookup returns CDR1 KGHSH and CDR2 LQKENI. V shed 0 bases and J shed 5 bases, with 8 bases lying between them. DNA for the CDR3: TGTGCCAGCTCACCACCCGGTTTCCATAATTCACCCCTCCACTTT. Its protein is CASSPPGFHNSPLHF. Drawing the rest from reference TRBV18 and TRBJ1-6, the complete variable domain is NAGVMQNPRHLVRRRGQEARLRCSPMKGHSHVYWYRQLPEEGLKFMVYLQKENIIDESGMPKERFSAEFPKEGPSILRIQQVVRGDSAAYFCASSPPGFHNSPLHFGNGTRLTVT.

The gene calls are TRBV27 and TRBJ1-6; a possible D gene is TRBD1 (6 bases). Germline V CDR1 and CDR2: MNHEY, SMNVEV (reference sequence). V was shortened by 5 bases and J by 14 bases, with 16 bases between the two germline ends. The CDR3 runs 13 residues. CDR3 DNA: TGTGCCAGCAGTCCCGGACAGTTGGCCACCCTCCACTTT. Its translation: CASSPGQLATLHF.

The CDR3 sequence is CAWSVLLGDEQFF. The CDR3 DNA is TGTGCCTGGAGTGTGTTATTAGGGGATGAGCAGTTCTTC. The chain combines TRBV30 with TRBJ2-1, with D perhaps TRBD1 (5 bases). V was clipped by 0 bases and J by 8 bases, with 11 bases between them. The CDR3 covers 13 residues. Per germline, CDR1 GTSNPN and CDR2 SVGIG (reference sequence).

At least ten counts were recorded for this clonotype. V gene TRBV28 combines with J gene TRBJ1-1; a weak D match, TRBD1 (6 bases). Germline CDR1 and CDR2: MDHEN and SYDVKM. The length of the CDR3 is 19 residues. Trimming shortened V by 7 bases and J by 1 base, and 28 bases separated the two germline ends. CDR3 in amino acids: CASKNEGGRPALRNTEAFF. The CDR3 bases are TGTGCCAGCAAAAACGAGGGGGGGCGTCCCGCTCTCCGGAACACTGAAGCTTTCTTT.

The chain has TRBV19 and TRBJ1-1; TRBD1 matches at 7 bases. The ends lost 6 bases at V and 8 bases at J; junction bases unmatched: 6. Germline V lookup: CDR1 LNHDA, CDR2 SQIVND (reference sequence). The CDR3 consists of 12 residues. The CDR3 DNA is TGTGCCAGTAGCACAGGGGCGCGGGAAGCTTTCTTT. Protein sequence: CASSTGAREAFF.

This clonotype was detected only a few times. V and J are TRBV7-6 and TRBJ2-3; the D call may be TRBD1 or TRBD2 (5 bases each). The germline CDR1 and CDR2 sequences are SGHVS and FNYEAQ. The V gene lost 3 bases and the J gene lost 6 bases, with 16 bases spanning the gap. CDR3 size: 15 residues. The CDR3, as DNA: TGTGCCAGCAGCTTTTTGGGGCGCGGCGGGGATACGCAGTATTTT. Residues: CASSFLGRGGDTQYF.